This TCR beta chain was obtained from a study of CD8 T cells in ankylosing spondylitis. The germline V gene has CDR1 MNHNY and CDR2 SVGAGI (reference sequence). Trimming pared 1 base from V and 5 bases from J, leaving 2 bases between. This CDR3 has 11 residues. In its sample, this clonotype was seen a few times. Antigen unknown. This may come from a read error, since a much larger clone is one base off. Libraries of TCR beta came from quantitative 5'-RACE with molecular barcodes. TCRdb re-called the 5' RACE reads through MiXCR, storing one row per CDR3 protein. The sample carries a few hundred thousand distinct CDR3 sequences, 20% to 25% recorded once. Study findings and constraints: Some of the motif variants had earlier been found in reactive arthritis patients' fluid and blood. The disease-linked clones had a CD8+ phenotype and low blood frequencies. The study looked at matched synovial fluid samples from ankylosing spondylitis patients. Disease-linked clones were reported to be significantly enriched there. What seemed typical of ankylosing spondylitis blood was a TCR beta motif built from about 8 highly homologous variants.

This TCR was sampled from a male donor with ankylosing spondylitis. The sample consisted of blood, either unsorted or a sorted T cell fraction (not recorded which). The chain recombines TRBV6-6 with TRBJ2-5, with D unclear. DNA for the CDR3: TGTGCCAGCAGTTACTTGGAGACCCAGTACTTC. This codes for CASSYLETQYF.